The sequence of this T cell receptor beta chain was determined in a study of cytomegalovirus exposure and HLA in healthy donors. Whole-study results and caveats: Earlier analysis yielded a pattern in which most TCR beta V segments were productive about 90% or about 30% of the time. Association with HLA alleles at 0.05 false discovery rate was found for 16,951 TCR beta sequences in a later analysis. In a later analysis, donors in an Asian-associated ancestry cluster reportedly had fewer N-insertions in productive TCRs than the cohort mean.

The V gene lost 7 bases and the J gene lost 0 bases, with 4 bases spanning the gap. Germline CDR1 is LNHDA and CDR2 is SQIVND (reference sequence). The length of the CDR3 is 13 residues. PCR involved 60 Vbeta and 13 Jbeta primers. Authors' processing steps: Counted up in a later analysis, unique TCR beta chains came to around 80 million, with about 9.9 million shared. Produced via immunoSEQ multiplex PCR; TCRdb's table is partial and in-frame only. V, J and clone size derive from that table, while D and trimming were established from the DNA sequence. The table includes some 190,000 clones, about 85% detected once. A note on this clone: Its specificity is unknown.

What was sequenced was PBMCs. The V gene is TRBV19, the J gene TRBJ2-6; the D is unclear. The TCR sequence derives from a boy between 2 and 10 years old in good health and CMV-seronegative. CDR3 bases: TGTGCCAGTACCCACTCTGGGGCCAACGTCCTGACTTTC. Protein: CASTHSGANVLTF. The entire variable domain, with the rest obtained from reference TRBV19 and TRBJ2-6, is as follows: DGGITQSPKYLFRKEGQNVTLSCEQNLNHDAMYWYRQDPGQGLRLIYYSQIVNDFQKGDIAEGYSVSREKKESFPLTVTSAQKNPTAFYLCASTHSGANVLTFGAGSRLTVL.